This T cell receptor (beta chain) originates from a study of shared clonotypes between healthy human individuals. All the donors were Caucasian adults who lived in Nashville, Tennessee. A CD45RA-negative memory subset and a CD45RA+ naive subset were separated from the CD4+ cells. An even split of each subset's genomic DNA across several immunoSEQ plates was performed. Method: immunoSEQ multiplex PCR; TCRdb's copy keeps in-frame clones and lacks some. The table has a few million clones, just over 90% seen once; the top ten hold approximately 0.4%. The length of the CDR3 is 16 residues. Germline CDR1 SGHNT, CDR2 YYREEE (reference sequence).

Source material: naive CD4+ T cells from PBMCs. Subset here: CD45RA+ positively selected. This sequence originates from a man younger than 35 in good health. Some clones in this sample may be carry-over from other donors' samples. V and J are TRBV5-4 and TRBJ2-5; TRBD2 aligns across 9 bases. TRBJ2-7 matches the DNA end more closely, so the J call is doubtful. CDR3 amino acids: CASSLAAGGRGYEQYF. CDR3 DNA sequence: TGTGCCAGCAGCTTGGCAGCGGGAGGCCGGGGCTACGAGCAGTACTTC.